The 31 T cell receptor beta chains listed next were all sequenced from one sample in a study of T cell responses to AZD1222 COVID-19 vaccine. Some clones are missing from TCRdb's copy, which holds only in-frame ones; the method was immunoSEQ multiplex PCR. The table shows around 87,000 clones, with 80% to 90% occurring only once. The sample here was peripheral blood, taken 28 days after the second AZD1222 dose. The origin of the receptors is an adult who received the AZD1222 COVID-19 vaccine.

Regarding this clone: The junction shows a germline mismatch at one end, possibly a read error. The chain joins TRBV5-5 to TRBJ2-1, with 9 bases lining up with TRBD1. The CDR3 is 14 amino acids. CDR1 SGHKS and CDR2 YYEKEE come from the germline V gene (reference sequence). The CDR3 bases are TGTGCCAGCAGCTTGGAGAGGGCAGACCGGGACAGGGTCTTC. This codes for CASSLERADRDRVF.

V and J are TRBV9 and TRBJ2-3; 7 bases line up with TRBD2. The V gene's germline CDR1 is SGDLS and CDR2 YYNGEE. V lost 3 bases to trimming and J lost 6 bases; unmatched junction nucleotides: 7. The CDR3 is 14 residues long. The CDR3 loop reads CASSETSLSDTQYF. The CDR3, as DNA: TGTGCCAGCAGCGAGACTAGCTTGTCGGATACGCAGTATTTT.

V and J are TRBV2 and TRBJ1-5, with D hard to call. This CDR3 region has 13 residues. Germline assignment: CDR1 SNHLY and CDR2 FYNNEI. V was clipped by 5 bases and J by 2 bases, with 7 bases between them. CDR3 in DNA: TGTGCCAGCAGTAATGAGGGCAATCAGCCCCAGCATTTT. Translation: CASSNEGNQPQHF.

This clone was seen only a few times. The chain combines TRBV11-2 with TRBJ1-2; 9 nucleotides align to TRBD1. The trim removed 6 bases at V and 5 bases at J, leaving 13 bases unmatched. This CDR3 comprises 16 residues. Germline CDR1 reads SGHAT; CDR2 reads FQNNGV. The CDR3 bases are TGTGCCAGCAGGGTCCCGGGACAGGGACGAAAATATGGCTACACCTTC. This encodes CASRVPGQGRKYGYTF.

This rearrangement joins TRBV29-1 to TRBJ2-1; a possible D gene is TRBD2 (5 bases). Trimming removed 6 bases at V and 2 bases at J, with 11 bases between. The CDR3 has 13 residues. In germline, CDR1 is SQVTM, CDR2 ANQGSEA. CDR3 protein: CSVSGDAYNEQFF. The CDR3 DNA reads as TGCAGCGTGAGCGGAGATGCCTACAATGAGCAGTTCTTC.

The rearrangement uses TRBV4-1 and TRBJ2-1, with D unclear. The CDR3 is 16 amino acids. Deletions cut 0 bases from V and 0 bases from J, with 9 bases between. Looked up from germline, CDR1 is MGHRA and CDR2 is YSYEKL. In nucleotides, the CDR3 is TGCGCCAGCAGCCAAGATCTGAGGAGCTCCTACAATGAGCAGTTCTTC. Translating gives CASSQDLRSSYNEQFF.

This clone appeared once. The CDR3 sequence is CASSLEGGHLNEQFF. CDR3 DNA: TGTGCCAGCAGCTTAGAGGGCGGTCACCTCAATGAGCAGTTCTTC. The genes are TRBV7-2 and TRBJ2-1; no reliable D call. V shed 1 base and J shed 6 bases, with 13 bases lying between them. CDR3 length: 15 residues. Germline CDR1 SGHTA, CDR2 FQGNSA.

The count of this clone is one. The sample carries other DNA sequences with the same CDR3. The chain joins TRBV7-9 to TRBJ1-2; the match to TRBD1 covers 8 bases. The CDR3 sequence is 13 residues long. Germline V CDR1 and CDR2: SEHNR, FQNEAQ (reference sequence). Trimming at V came to 3 bases and at J to 6 bases, leaving 3 bases not matched to a gene. The CDR3 DNA follows: TGTGCCAGCAGCTTCGGACAGGGTGATGGCTACACCTTC. Amino acids: CASSFGQGDGYTF.

The chain has TRBV6-2 or TRBV6-3 and TRBJ1-6, with D possibly TRBD1 on 6 matching bases. The CDR3 is 14 residues long. In germline, CDR1 is MNHEY, CDR2 SVGEGT. V was clipped by 6 bases and J by 12 bases, with 18 bases between them. The CDR3 sequence is CASSQEGQPKPLHF. The CDR3 DNA is TGTGCCAGCAGCCAGGAAGGACAGCCTAAACCCCTCCACTTT.

The chain has TRBV18 and TRBJ2-7; the match to TRBD1 covers 7 bases. CDR1 and CDR2 (germline): KGHSH, LQKENI. V gave up 2 bases and J gave up 0 bases; unmatched junction bases: 16. The CDR3 runs 19 residues. The CDR3 loop reads CASSPAPLGLGGSSYEQYF. The CDR3 nucleotides are TGTGCCAGCTCACCAGCCCCTTTAGGCTTAGGGGGCAGCTCCTACGAGCAGTACTTC.

This clone turned up a few times. The V call is TRBV6-4, the J call TRBJ2-1, with D tentatively TRBD2 (6 bases). Between the trimmed V and J ends, which lost 8 bases and 5 bases, there was a span of 16 bases. CDR1 and CDR2 (germline): MRHNA, SNTAGT. This CDR3 is 14 amino acids long. This CDR3 reads CASSNCTSNNEQFF. In DNA form, the CDR3 reads TGTGCCAGCTCTAACTGCACTAGCAACAATGAGCAGTTCTTC.

The rearrangement uses TRBV5-1 and TRBJ1-1; possible D gene TRBD1, 5 bases. Germline CDR1 SGHRS, CDR2 YFSETQ. Trimming left V 6 bases short and J 10 bases short, with 16 bases between. This CDR3 region has 12 residues. The chain's CDR3 is CASTALGGVAFF. CDR3 DNA: TGCGCCAGCACCGCCCTGGGGGGAGTAGCTTTCTTT.

This clone showed up just once. The genes are TRBV11-2 and TRBJ2-3, with 7 bases identical to TRBD2. Germline CDR1 is SGHAT and CDR2 is FQNNGV. V lost 1 base, J lost 1 base, and 5 bases stayed unmatched. The CDR3 has 16 amino acids. The CDR3: CASSLVGAGGTDTQYF. Here the CDR3 DNA reads TGTGCCAGCAGCTTAGTCGGGGCGGGAGGCACAGATACGCAGTATTTT.

CDR3 amino acids: CASRGDSRHTEAFF. As DNA, the CDR3 is TGTGCCAGCAGGGGGGACAGCCGGCACACTGAAGCTTTCTTT. V gene TRBV2 combines with J gene TRBJ1-1; 7 positions match TRBD1. This CDR3 spans 14 amino acids. V was pared by 6 bases and J by 3 bases, with 7 bases of the junction left unmatched. CDR1 is SNHLY, CDR2 FYNNEI, per germline.

This chain links TRBV5-1 with TRBJ1-2, with a possible D match to TRBD1 (5 bases). Germline CDR1 reads SGHRS; CDR2 reads YFSETQ. This CDR3 region has 13 residues. V dropped 0 bases and J dropped 6 bases, with 9 bases sitting between them. DNA of the CDR3: TGCGCCAGCAGCTTGGGGGACGGAAATGGCTACACCTTC. Amino acid sequence: CASSLGDGNGYTF.

V usage is TRBV2 and J usage is TRBJ2-1; 8 bases fit TRBD2. V was pared by 0 bases and J by 9 bases, with 4 bases of the junction left unmatched. The CDR3 extends over 14 amino acids. Looked up from germline, CDR1 is SNHLY and CDR2 is FYNNEI. CDR3 in DNA: TGTGCCAGCAGTGAAGCAGCGGGACTAGGTGAGCAGTTCTTC. It yields the protein CASSEAAGLGEQFF.

This chain uses TRBV5-1 with TRBJ1-1; D call uncertain. There are 13 residues in the CDR3. CDR1 SGHRS and CDR2 YFSETQ come from the germline V gene. Trimming shortened V by 5 bases and J by 2 bases, and 10 bases separated the two germline ends. The DNA of the CDR3 is TGCGCCAGCAGTTCCGAAGACAACACTGAAGCTTTCTTT. This sequence encodes CASSSEDNTEAFF.

This chain connects TRBV6-1 to TRBJ2-4; tentative D call: TRBD2 (6 bases). V shed 5 bases and J shed 7 bases, with 12 bases lying between them. The germline V gene encodes CDR1 MNHNS and CDR2 SASEGT. CDR3 length: 13 residues. Here the CDR3 DNA reads TGTGCCAGCAGTCAGGGACTTTGGAACATTCAGTACTTC. Its protein is CASSQGLWNIQYF.

This clone was counted a few times. The chain recombines TRBV6-1 with TRBJ1-5; no firm D call. CDR1 and CDR2 from the germline V gene are MNHNS and SASEGT. The CDR3 spans 16 residues. V lost 3 bases to trimming and J lost 3 bases, with 15 bases between them. This CDR3 is CASSESSAGYNQPQHF. The CDR3 DNA reads TGTGCCAGCAGTGAGAGTTCGGCAGGATACAATCAGCCCCAGCATTTT.

The CDR3 nucleotides are TGTGCCAGCAGTGAATTTCTAGCGGGAGTGGATACGCAGTATTTT. Its protein product is CASSEFLAGVDTQYF. This chain links TRBV6-1 with TRBJ2-3; 10 bases match TRBD2. Germline CDR1 and CDR2: MNHNS and SASEGT. The trim removed 2 bases at V and 6 bases at J, leaving 5 bases unmatched. This CDR3 is built from 15 residues.

The CDR3 loop reads CASSQVPAVLSGNTIYF. The CDR3, as DNA: TGTGCCAGCAGCCAAGTCCCAGCCGTACTCTCTGGAAACACCATATATTTT. V gene TRBV3-1 (or the pseudogene TRBV3-2) combines with J gene TRBJ1-3; no clear D. The V gene lost 1 base and the J gene lost 0 bases, with 13 bases spanning the gap. Germline V CDR1 and CDR2: LGHDT, YNNKEL (reference sequence). The CDR3 spans 17 residues.

There are a few counts of this clone. The chain carries TRBV19 and TRBJ2-5, with 8 bases matching TRBD2. The germline V gene encodes CDR1 LNHDA and CDR2 SQIVND (reference sequence). This CDR3 region has 15 residues. The J segment lost 5 bases and the V segment lost 3 bases, leaving 8 bases of the junction unmatched. The CDR3 protein is CASSMGLAGWETQYF. The CDR3 coding sequence is TGTGCCAGTAGTATGGGGCTAGCGGGCTGGGAGACCCAGTACTTC.

The count of this clone is one. This chain links TRBV15 with TRBJ1-5; 8 bases fit TRBD1. Trimming took 2 bases from V and 7 from J; bases not matched to a gene: 4. The CDR3 totals 14 residues. Germline loops: CDR1 LNHNV, CDR2 YYDKDF (reference sequence). CDR3: CATSRQGAQQPQHF. In nucleotides, the CDR3 is TGTGCCACCAGCAGACAGGGGGCTCAACAGCCCCAGCATTTT.

This clone has only one observation. This chain connects TRBV7-2 to TRBJ2-5; 9 positions match TRBD2. The CDR3 is 16 amino acids. Germline values: CDR1 SGHTA, CDR2 FQGNSA. Trimming took 5 bases from V and 2 from J; bases not matched to a gene: 9. The CDR3: CASSPGAGGGQETQYF. The CDR3, as DNA: TGTGCCAGCAGCCCCGGAGCGGGGGGCGGACAAGAGACCCAGTACTTC.

This chain connects TRBV7-9 to TRBJ2-7; weak D call: TRBD2 (6 bases). The V and J ends lost 1 base and 8 bases respectively, with 12 bases between them. The V gene's germline CDR1 is SEHNR and CDR2 FQNEAQ (reference sequence). This CDR3 has 13 residues. DNA of the CDR3: TGTGCCAGCAGCTTAGGATTAAGCGGGCAGCAGTACTTC. It yields the protein CASSLGLSGQQYF.

The V call is TRBV18, the J call TRBJ2-6; D possibly corresponds to TRBD1 (5 bases). V was clipped by 2 bases and J by 0 bases, with 8 bases between them. The CDR3 covers 16 residues. The germline CDR1 and CDR2 sequences are KGHSH and LQKENI. DNA of the CDR3: TGTGCCAGCTCACCAAACAGGAACTCTGGGGCCAACGTCCTGACTTTC. Translation: CASSPNRNSGANVLTF.

V usage is TRBV5-6 and J usage is TRBJ2-5; TRBD2 matches at 8 bases. Trimming took 4 bases from V and 1 from J; bases not matched to a gene: 12. The germline CDR1 and CDR2 sequences are SGHDT and YYEEEE. CDR3 length equals 17 residues. The CDR3 nucleotides are TGTGCCAGCAGCCCCGGGGGGGCAGGGAGCCTCCAAGAGACCCAGTACTTC. Its protein is CASSPGGAGSLQETQYF. The variable domain in full, completed from reference TRBV5-6 and TRBJ2-5, reads DAGVTQSPTHLIKTRGQQVTLRCSPKSGHDTVSWYQQALGQGPQFIFQYYEEEERQRGNFPDRFSGHQFPNYSSELNVNALLLGDSALYLCASSPGGAGSLQETQYFGPGTRLLVL.

This rearrangement joins TRBV1 to TRBJ2-1; the table's D call, TRBD2, has no DNA check behind it. TRBV1 is reported as a pseudogene. This CDR3 has 14 amino acids. The CDR3 DNA reads as TGCACCAGCAGCCAGGGGAGGATTAGCAATGAGCAGTTCTTC. Protein product: CTSSQGRISNEQFF.

This chain uses TRBV2 with TRBJ1-1; no firm D call. V lost 4 bases, J lost 3 bases, and 9 bases lay in between. Per germline, CDR1 SNHLY and CDR2 FYNNEI. The length of the CDR3 is 13 residues. The CDR3 is CASSGVEDTEAFF. The CDR3 bases are TGTGCCAGCAGTGGGGTAGAGGACACTGAAGCTTTCTTT.

The rearrangement uses TRBV5-1 and TRBJ1-1, with D possibly matching TRBD1 (5 bases). The CDR3 runs 12 residues. Trimming shortened V by 0 bases and J by 8 bases, and 8 bases separated the two germline ends. Germline V gives CDR1 SGHRS, CDR2 YFSETQ. The CDR3 DNA reads TGCGCCAGCAGCTTGGGACAGACAGAAGCTTTCTTT. It yields the protein CASSLGQTEAFF.

This clone was counted between two and nine times. The rearrangement links TRBV24-1 to TRBJ1-5, with 7 bases lining up with TRBD1. This CDR3 is built from 16 residues. The trim removed 4 bases at V and 4 bases at J, leaving 9 bases unmatched. CDR1 KGHDR and CDR2 SFDVKD come from the germline V gene. In DNA, the CDR3 is TGTGCCACCAGTGACCCTCGGGACAGAATGAATCAGCCCCAGCATTTT. Amino acids: CATSDPRDRMNQPQHF.